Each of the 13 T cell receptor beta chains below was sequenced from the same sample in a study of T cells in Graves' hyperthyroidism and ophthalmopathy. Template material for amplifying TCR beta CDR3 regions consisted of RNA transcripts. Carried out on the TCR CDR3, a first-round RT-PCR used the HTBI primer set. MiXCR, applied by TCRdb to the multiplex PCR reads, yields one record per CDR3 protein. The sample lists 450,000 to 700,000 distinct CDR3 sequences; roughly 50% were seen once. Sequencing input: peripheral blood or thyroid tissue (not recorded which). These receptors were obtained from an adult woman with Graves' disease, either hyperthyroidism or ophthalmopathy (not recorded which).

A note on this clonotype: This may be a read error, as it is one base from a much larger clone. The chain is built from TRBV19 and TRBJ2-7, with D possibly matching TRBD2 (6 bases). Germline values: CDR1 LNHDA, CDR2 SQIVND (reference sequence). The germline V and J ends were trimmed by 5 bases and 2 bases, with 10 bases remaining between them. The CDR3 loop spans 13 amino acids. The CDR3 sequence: CASSVAETYEQYF. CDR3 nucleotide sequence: TGTGCCAGTAGTGTAGCGGAGACCTACGAGCAGTACTTC. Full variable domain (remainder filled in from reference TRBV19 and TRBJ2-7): DGGITQSPKYLFRKEGQNVTLSCEQNLNHDAMYWYRQDPGQGLRLIYYSQIVNDFQKGDIAEGYSVSREKKESFPLTVTSAQKNPTAFYLCASSVAETYEQYFGPGTRLTVT.

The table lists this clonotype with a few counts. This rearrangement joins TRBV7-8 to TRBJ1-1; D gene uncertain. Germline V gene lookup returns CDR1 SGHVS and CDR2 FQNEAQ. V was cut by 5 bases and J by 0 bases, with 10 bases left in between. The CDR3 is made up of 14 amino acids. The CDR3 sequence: CASSQEAMNTEAFF. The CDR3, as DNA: TGTGCCAGCAGCCAAGAGGCCATGAACACTGAAGCTTTCTTT.

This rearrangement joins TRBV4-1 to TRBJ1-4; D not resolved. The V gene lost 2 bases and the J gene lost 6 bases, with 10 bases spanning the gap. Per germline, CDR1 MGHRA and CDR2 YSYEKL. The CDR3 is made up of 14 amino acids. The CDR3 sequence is CASSQRKGYEKLFF. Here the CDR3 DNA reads TGCGCCAGCAGCCAACGCAAAGGGTATGAAAAACTGTTTTTT.

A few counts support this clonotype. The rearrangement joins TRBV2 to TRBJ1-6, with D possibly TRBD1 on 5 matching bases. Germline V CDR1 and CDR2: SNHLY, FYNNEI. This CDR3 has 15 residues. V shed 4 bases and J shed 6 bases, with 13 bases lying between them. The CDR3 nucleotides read TGTGCCAGCAGTGCTTTCCACAGGAGTAATTCACCCCTCCACTTT. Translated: CASSAFHRSNSPLHF.

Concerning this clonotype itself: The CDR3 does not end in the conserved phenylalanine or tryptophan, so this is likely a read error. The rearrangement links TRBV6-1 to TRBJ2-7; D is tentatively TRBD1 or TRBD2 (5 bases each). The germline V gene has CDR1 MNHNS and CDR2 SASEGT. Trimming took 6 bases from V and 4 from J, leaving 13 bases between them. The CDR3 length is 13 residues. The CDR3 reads CASSPSEGYEQYL. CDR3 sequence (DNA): TGTGCCAGCAGCCCCTCCGAGGGGTACGAGCAGTACCTC.

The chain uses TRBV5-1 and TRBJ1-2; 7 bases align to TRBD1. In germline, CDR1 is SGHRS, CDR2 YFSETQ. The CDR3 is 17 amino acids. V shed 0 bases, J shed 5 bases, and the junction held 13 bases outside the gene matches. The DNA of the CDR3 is TGCGCCAGCAGCTTGGCCCAGACTAGCGGGACAGCATATGGCTACACCTTC. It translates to CASSLAQTSGTAYGYTF.

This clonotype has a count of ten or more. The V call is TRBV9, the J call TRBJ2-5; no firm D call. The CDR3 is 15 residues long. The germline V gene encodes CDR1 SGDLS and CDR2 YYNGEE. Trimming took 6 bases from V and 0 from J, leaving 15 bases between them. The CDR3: CASKRGSANQETQYF. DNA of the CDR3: TGTGCCAGCAAAAGAGGCAGTGCTAACCAAGAGACCCAGTACTTC. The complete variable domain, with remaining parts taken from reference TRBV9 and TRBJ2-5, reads DSGVTQTPKHLITATGQRVTLRCSPRSGDLSVYWYQQSLDQGLQFLIQYYNGEERAKGNILERFSAQQFPDLHSELNLSSLELGDSALYFCASKRGSANQETQYFGPGTRLLVL.

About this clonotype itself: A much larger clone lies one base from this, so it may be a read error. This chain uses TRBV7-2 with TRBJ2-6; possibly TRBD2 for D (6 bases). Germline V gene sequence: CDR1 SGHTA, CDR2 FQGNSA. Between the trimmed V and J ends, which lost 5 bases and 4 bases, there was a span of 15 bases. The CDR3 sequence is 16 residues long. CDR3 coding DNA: TGTGCCAGCAGCCTCAACCGGAGGGCCGGGGCCAACGTCCTGACTTTC. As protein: CASSLNRRAGANVLTF.

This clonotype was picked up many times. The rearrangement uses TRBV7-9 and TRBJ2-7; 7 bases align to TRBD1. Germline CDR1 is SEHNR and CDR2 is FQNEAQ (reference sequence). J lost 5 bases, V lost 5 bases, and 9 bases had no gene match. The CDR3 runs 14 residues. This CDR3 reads CASSARQGPDEQYF. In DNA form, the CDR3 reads TGTGCCAGCAGCGCGCGACAGGGACCCGACGAGCAGTACTTC.

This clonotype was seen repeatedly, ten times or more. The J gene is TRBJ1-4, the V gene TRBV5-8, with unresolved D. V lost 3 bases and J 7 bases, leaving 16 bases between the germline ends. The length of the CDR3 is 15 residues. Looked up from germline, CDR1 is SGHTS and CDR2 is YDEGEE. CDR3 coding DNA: TGTGCCAGCAGCTCTTATGATGCGATGGGTGAAAAACTGTTTTTT. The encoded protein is CASSSYDAMGEKLFF.

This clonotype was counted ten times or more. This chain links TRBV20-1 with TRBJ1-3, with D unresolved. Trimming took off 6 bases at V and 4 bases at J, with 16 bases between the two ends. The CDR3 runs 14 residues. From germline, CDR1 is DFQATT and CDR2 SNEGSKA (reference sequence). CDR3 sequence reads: CSAPRSEEGNTIYF. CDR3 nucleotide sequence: TGCAGTGCCCCAAGATCAGAAGAAGGAAACACCATATATTTT.

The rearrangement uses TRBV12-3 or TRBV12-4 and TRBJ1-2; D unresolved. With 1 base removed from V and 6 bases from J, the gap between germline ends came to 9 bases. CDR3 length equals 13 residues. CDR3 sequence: CASSLGRIDGYTF. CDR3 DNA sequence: TGTGCCAGCAGTTTAGGCAGGATTGATGGCTACACCTTC.

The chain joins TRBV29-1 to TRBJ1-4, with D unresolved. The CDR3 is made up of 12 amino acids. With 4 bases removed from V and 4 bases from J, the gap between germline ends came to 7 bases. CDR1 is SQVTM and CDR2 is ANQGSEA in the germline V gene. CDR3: CSVGGFNEKLFF. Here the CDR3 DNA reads TGCAGCGTTGGGGGTTTTAATGAAAAACTGTTTTTT.